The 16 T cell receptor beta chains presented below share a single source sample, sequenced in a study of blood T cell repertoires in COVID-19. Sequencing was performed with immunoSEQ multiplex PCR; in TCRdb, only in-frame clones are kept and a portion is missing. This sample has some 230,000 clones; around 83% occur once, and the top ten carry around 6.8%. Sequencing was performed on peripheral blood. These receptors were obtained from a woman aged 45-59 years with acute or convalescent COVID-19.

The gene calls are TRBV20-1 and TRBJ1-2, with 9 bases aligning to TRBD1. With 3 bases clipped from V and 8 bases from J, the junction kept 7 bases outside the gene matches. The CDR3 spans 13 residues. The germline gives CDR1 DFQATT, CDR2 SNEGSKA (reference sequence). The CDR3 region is CSASIQGAEGYTF. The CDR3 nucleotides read TGCAGTGCTAGTATACAGGGGGCGGAGGGCTACACCTTC.

The CDR3 DNA follows: TGTGCCAGCAGCTTGGACCTGGGGGAGGATTCACCCCTCCACTTT. This codes for CASSLDLGEDSPLHF. The chain uses TRBV5-4 and TRBJ1-6; D might be TRBD1 (5 bases). Trimming cost V 0 bases and J 8 bases, with 12 bases left between them. Per germline, CDR1 SGHNT and CDR2 YYREEE (reference sequence). CDR3 length: 15 amino acids.

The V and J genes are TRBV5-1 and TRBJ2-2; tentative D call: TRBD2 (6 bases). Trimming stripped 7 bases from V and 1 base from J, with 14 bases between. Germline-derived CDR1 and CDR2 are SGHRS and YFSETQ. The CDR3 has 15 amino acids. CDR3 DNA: TGCGCCAGCGGACCGGGACTGATGAACACCGGGGAGCTGTTTTTT. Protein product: CASGPGLMNTGELFF.

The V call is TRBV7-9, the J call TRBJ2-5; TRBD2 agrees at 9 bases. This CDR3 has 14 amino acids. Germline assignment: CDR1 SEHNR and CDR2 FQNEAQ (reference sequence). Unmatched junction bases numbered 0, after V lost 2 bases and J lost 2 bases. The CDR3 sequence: CASSLLAGQETQYF. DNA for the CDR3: TGTGCCAGCAGCTTACTAGCGGGACAAGAGACCCAGTACTTC.

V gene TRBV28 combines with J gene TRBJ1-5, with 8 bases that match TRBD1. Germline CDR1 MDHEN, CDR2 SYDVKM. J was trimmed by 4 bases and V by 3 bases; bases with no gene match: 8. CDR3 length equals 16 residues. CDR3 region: CASSFQTGVGNQPQHF. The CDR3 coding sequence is TGTGCCAGCAGTTTCCAGACAGGGGTCGGTAATCAGCCCCAGCATTTT.

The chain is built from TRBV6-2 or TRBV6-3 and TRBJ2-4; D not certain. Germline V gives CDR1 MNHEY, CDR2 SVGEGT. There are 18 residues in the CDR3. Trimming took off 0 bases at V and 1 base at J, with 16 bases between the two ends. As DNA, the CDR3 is TGTGCCAGCAGTTACTCTTCCCACGGTATGTCGGCCAAAAACATTCAGTACTTC. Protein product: CASSYSSHGMSAKNIQYF.

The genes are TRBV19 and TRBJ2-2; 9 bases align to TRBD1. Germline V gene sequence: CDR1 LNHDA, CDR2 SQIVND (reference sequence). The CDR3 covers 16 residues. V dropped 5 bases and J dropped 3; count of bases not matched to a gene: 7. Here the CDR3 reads CASSVTGGADTGELFF. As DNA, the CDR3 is TGTGCCAGTAGTGTCACAGGGGGCGCGGACACCGGGGAGCTGTTTTTT.

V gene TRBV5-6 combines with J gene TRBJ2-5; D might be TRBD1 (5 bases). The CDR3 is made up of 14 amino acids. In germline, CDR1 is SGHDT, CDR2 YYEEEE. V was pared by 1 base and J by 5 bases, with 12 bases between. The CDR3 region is CASSLRTGVETQYF. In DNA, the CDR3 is TGTGCCAGCAGCTTGCGTACAGGTGTCGAGACCCAGTACTTC.

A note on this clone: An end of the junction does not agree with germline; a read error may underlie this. This chain's CDR3 is CASSESPDRSGDTF. The CDR3 DNA reads as TGTGCCAGCAGTGAATCCCCGGACAGGAGTGGCGACACCTTC. V usage is TRBV6-1 and J usage is TRBJ1-2; 7 bases are shared with TRBD1. Germline V gives CDR1 MNHNS, CDR2 SASEGT. The length of the CDR3 is 14 residues.

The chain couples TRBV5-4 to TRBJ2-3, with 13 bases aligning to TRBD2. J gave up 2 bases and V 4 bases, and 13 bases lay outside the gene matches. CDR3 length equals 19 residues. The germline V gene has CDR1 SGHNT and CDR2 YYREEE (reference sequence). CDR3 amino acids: CASSPGLAGVPEPTDTQYF. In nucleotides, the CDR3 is TGTGCCAGCAGCCCAGGACTAGCGGGGGTCCCCGAGCCCACAGATACGCAGTATTTT.

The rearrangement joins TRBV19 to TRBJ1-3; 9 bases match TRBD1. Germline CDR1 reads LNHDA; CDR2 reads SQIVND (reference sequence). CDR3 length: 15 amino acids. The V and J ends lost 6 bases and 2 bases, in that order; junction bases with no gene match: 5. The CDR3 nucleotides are TGTGCCAGTAGGGGACAGGGAGGCACTGGAAACACCATATATTTT. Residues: CASRGQGGTGNTIYF. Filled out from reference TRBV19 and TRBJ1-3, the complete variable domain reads DGGITQSPKYLFRKEGQNVTLSCEQNLNHDAMYWYRQDPGQGLRLIYYSQIVNDFQKGDIAEGYSVSREKKESFPLTVTSAQKNPTAFYLCASRGQGGTGNTIYFGEGSWLTVV.

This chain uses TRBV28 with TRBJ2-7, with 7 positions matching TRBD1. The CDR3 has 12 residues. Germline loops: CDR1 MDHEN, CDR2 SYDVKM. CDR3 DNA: TGTGGGGCCGAAGGGGGCGCCTCCGAGCAGTACTTC. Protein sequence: CGAEGGASEQYF.

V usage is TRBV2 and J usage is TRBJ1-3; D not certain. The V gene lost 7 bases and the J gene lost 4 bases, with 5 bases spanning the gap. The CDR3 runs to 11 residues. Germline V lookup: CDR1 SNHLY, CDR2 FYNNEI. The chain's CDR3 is CASNSGNTIYF. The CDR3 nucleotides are TGTGCCAGCAACAGCGGAAACACCATATATTTT.

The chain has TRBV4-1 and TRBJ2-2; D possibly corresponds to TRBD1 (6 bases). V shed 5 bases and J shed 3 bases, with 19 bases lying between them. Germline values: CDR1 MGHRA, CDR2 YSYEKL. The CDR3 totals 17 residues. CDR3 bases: TGCGCCAGCAGCAAGACCCCAGGGGCTTACGACACCGGGGAGCTGTTTTTT. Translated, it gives CASSKTPGAYDTGELFF.

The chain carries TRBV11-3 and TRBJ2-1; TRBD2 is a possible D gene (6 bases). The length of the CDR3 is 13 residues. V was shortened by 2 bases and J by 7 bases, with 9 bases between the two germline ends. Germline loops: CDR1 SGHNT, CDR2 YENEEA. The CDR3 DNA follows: TGTGCCAGCAGCTTACTCGGGGGAAATGAGCAGTTCTTC. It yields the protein CASSLLGGNEQFF.

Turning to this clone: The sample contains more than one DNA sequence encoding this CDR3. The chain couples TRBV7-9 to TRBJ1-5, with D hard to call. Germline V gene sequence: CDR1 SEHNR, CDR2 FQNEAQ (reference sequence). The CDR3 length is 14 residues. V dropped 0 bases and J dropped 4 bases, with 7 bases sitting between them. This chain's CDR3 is CASSLATGNQPQHF. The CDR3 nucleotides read TGTGCCAGCAGCTTAGCGACGGGGAATCAGCCCCAGCATTTT.